A selection of T cell receptor beta chains follows, all from one sample in a study of CD8+ T cells in alopecia areata. Sequencing was performed with immunoSEQ multiplex PCR; in TCRdb, only in-frame clones are kept and a portion is missing. The table has fewer than 200,000 clones, about 60% seen once. Sequenced material: CD4+ T cells sorted from blood, taken at week 0. The receptors shown here come from a human donor with alopecia areata. Each CDR3 is given with its conserved first and last residue. The D gene is left open where the match is weak. Expanded clones get a size class; other rows say once, few or many, or leave the size out.

V gene	CDR3 length	clone size	D gene	J gene	CDR3 DNA	CDR3 protein
TRBV30	15	few	TRBD1	TRBJ2-7	TGTGCCTGGCATCCAACAGGGGATCCCTCCTACGAGCAGTACTTC	CAWHPTGDPSYEQYF
TRBV29-1	13	few	.	TRBJ2-6	TGCAGCGTTCTGGGGCTCGGGGCCAACGTCCTGACTTTC	CSVLGLGANVLTF
TRBV4-2	14	few	.	TRBJ1-3	TGTGCCAGCAGCCAAGAAGTCCAGATGAACACCATATATTTT	CASSQEVQMNTIYF
TRBV6-5	15	.	TRBD1	TRBJ2-5	TGTGCCAGCAGTTACGGGACAGAAAGGCGGGAGACCCAGTACTTC	CASSYGTERRETQYF
TRBV7-9	14	few	.	TRBJ2-3	TGTGCCAGCAGCTCCTGGACCACCACAGATACGCAGTATTTT	CASSSWTTTDTQYF
TRBV9	13	.	.	TRBJ2-7	TGTGCCAGCAGCGTAGAAGGGGGGGCCGAGCAGTACTTC	CASSVEGGAEQYF
TRBV19	14	few	.	TRBJ1-1	TGTGCCAGTACCGCCGGTTTTGGGGTTACTGAAGCTTTCTTT	CASTAGFGVTEAFF
TRBV30	13	.	.	TRBJ2-1	TGTGCCTGGAGGGAATGGACTTCTAATGAGCAGTTCTTC	CAWREWTSNEQFF
TRBV4-1	16	once	TRBD2	TRBJ2-3	TGCGCCAGCGGAACGGGACGGGGGGGCCGGGCGGATACGCAGTATTTT	CASGTGRGGRADTQYF
TRBV7-8	19	.	TRBD2	TRBJ2-1	TGTGCCAGCAGCTTTACTAGTTCGGGCAAGCGGGGTCCCTACAATGAGCAGTTCTTC	CASSFTSSGKRGPYNEQFF
TRBV18	15	.	TRBD1	TRBJ1-6	TGTGCCAGCTCACCACAGGACAGGGGAAATTCACCCCTCCACTTT	CASSPQDRGNSPLHF
TRBV6-6	13	.	.	TRBJ1-5	TGTGCCAGCCGAGGGGTTTACAATCAGCCCCAGCATTTT	CASRGVYNQPQHF
TRBV5-1	14	.	TRBD2	TRBJ2-7	TGCGCCAGCAGCTTAACGGGGGGAAATCCCGAGCAGTACTTC	CASSLTGGNPEQYF
TRBV29-1	13	few	.	TRBJ1-2	TGCAGCGTTGAAGAAGGGGGACATGGCGGCTACACCTTC	CSVEEGGHGGYTF
TRBV7-2	12	few	TRBD1	TRBJ2-7	TGTGCCAGCAGCTGGACAGGGGACGAGCAGTACTTC	CASSWTGDEQYF
TRBV12-5	13	.	.	TRBJ1-5	TGTGCTAGTGGTTTGGAATCGGGTCAGCCCCAGCATTTT	CASGLESGQPQHF
TRBV7-2	13	.	TRBD2	TRBJ2-5	TGTGCCAGCAGGGGGGGGTACCAAGAGACCCAGTACTTC	CASRGGYQETQYF
TRBV19	14	.	.	TRBJ1-2	TGTGCCAGTAGTATCAGCACAGCTAACTATGGCTACACCTTC	CASSISTANYGYTF
TRBV9	14	.	.	TRBJ2-7	TGTGCCAGCAGCGTAGCAGTAGGCCCCTACGAGCAGTACTTC	CASSVAVGPYEQYF
TRBV29-1	12	.	TRBD1	TRBJ2-7	TGCAGCGTTGACGGACAGGGGGCCGAGCAGTACTTC	CSVDGQGAEQYF
TRBV29-1	14	once	TRBD1	TRBJ2-7	TGCAGCGTTGAAGGGGACAGAGAAGCCTACGAGCAGTACTTC	CSVEGDREAYEQYF
TRBV30	15	.	TRBD1	TRBJ2-5	TGTGCCTGGAGTGCGAGACAGGGTGGGCCAGAGACCCAGTACTTC	CAWSARQGGPETQYF
TRBV30	16	.	TRBD1	TRBJ1-6	TGTGCCTGGAGCGCCGGGACAGCAATGGGTAATTCACCCCTCCACTTT	CAWSAGTAMGNSPLHF
TRBV15	16	once	TRBD1	TRBJ2-7	TGTGCCACCAGCAGAGGCTGGGGACAGGGGGCGCCCAAGCAGTACTTC	CATSRGWGQGAPKQYF
TRBV6-5	11	.	.	TRBJ2-1	TGTGCCAGCATCCGGGGGCGGGAGCAGTTCTTC	CASIRGREQFF
TRBV19	14	few	TRBD2	TRBJ2-2	TGTGCCAGTAGTATAAAGGGAGGGACCGGGGAGCTGTTTTTT	CASSIKGGTGELFF
TRBV19	17	.	.	TRBJ1-5	TGTGCCAGTAGTATCATTCCAGCCAGGAGGCAGGATCAGCCCCAGCATTTT	CASSIIPARRQDQPQHF
TRBV7-9	17	.	TRBD2	TRBJ2-3	TGTGCCAGCAGCATCCGTAGCGGGGGGGCCGGAGGAGATACGCAGTATTTT	CASSIRSGGAGGDTQYF
TRBV14	16	.	.	TRBJ2-5	TGTGCCAGCAGCCCTTCCTGGGGACACCTACAAGAGACCCAGTACTTC	CASSPSWGHLQETQYF
TRBV5-1	11	.	.	TRBJ2-5	TGCGCCAGCAGCACCCAAGAGACCCAGTACTTC	CASSTQETQYF
TRBV19	11	few	.	TRBJ1-3	TGTGCCTCCCAGTCTGGAAACACCATATATTTT	CASQSGNTIYF
TRBV30	15	.	.	TRBJ2-3	TGTGCCTGGAGCAACGGGGCGGGGCTCACAGATACGCAGTATTTT	CAWSNGAGLTDTQYF
TRBV30	13	.	.	TRBJ2-5	TGTGCCTGGAGTGCGACAATACAAGAGACCCAGTACTTC	CAWSATIQETQYF
TRBV10-3	17	.	.	TRBJ2-2	TGTGCCATCAGTGAGGGCATCGGGGCTGCAGGAACCGGGGAGCTGTTTTTT	CAISEGIGAAGTGELFF
TRBV5-1	13	once	.	TRBJ1-1	TGCGCCAGCAACCGCGAGGCGAACACTGAAGCTTTCTTT	CASNREANTEAFF
TRBV29-1	11	few	.	TRBJ2-5	TGCAGCGTTGGGGAAGGAGAGACCCAGTACTTC	CSVGEGETQYF
TRBV5-1	15	once	TRBD2	TRBJ2-7	TGCGCCAGCAGCGGGAGGTCTAGCGGGGGATACGAGCAGTACTTC	CASSGRSSGGYEQYF
TRBV11-3	16	.	TRBD1	TRBJ2-7	TGTGCCAGCAGCTTAGGTTCCGGGACAGGGATCTACGAGCAGTACTTC	CASSLGSGTGIYEQYF
TRBV14	19	.	TRBD1	TRBJ2-6	TGTGCCAGCAGCCCGGGTGGTGACAGGGTATTCTCTGGGGCCAACGTCCTGACTTTC	CASSPGGDRVFSGANVLTF
TRBV27	18	.	.	TRBJ1-6	TGTGCCAGCAGTTTTCGGGCCGTCAGGAGCTCCTATAATTCACCCCTCCACTTT	CASSFRAVRSSYNSPLHF
TRBV7-9	15	few	.	TRBJ1-3	TGTGCCAGCAGCTTCTCCCAGGCTGGCGGAAACACCATATATTTT	CASSFSQAGGNTIYF
TRBV7-8	14	.	TRBD2	TRBJ2-1	TGTGCCAGCAGCCAAAGCGGGAGATACAATGAGCAGTTCTTC	CASSQSGRYNEQFF
TRBV6-5	15	.	TRBD2	TRBJ2-3	TGTGCCAGCACGCCCCGGGGGGGAAGCACAGATACGCAGTATTTT	CASTPRGGSTDTQYF
TRBV19	12	few	TRBD1	TRBJ1-1	TGTGCCAGCGACAGGGGTGCCACTGAAGCTTTCTTT	CASDRGATEAFF